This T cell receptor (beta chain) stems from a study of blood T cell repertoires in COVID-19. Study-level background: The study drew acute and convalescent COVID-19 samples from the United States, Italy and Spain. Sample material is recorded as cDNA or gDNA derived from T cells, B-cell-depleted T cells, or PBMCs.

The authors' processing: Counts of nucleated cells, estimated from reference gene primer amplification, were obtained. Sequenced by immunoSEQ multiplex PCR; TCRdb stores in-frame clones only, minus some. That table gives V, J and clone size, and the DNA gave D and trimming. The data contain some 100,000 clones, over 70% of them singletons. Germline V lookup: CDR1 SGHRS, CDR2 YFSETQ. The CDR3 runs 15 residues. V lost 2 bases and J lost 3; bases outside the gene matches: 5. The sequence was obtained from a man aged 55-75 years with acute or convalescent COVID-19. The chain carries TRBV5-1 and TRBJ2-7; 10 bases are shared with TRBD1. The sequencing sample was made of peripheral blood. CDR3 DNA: TGCGCCAGCAGCTTCTCGACAGGGGGCATCTACGAGCAGTACTTC. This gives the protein CASSFSTGGIYEQYF.